The 8 T cell receptor beta chains reported below all come from one sample, sequenced in a study of blood T cell repertoires in COVID-19. Repertoires were generated with immunoSEQ multiplex PCR, while TCRdb's copy carries only in-frame clones and drops some. The top ten clones hold about 1% of a sample with approximately 200,000 clones, approximately 86% of them seen once. The specimen sequenced was peripheral blood. These receptors were collected from a man aged 30-40 years with acute or convalescent COVID-19.

CDR3 DNA sequence: TGTGCCAGCAGCTTAGGTAGCGGGAAGGGCGAGCAGTACTTC. Residues: CASSLGSGKGEQYF. J is TRBJ2-7 and V is TRBV7-9; 8 positions match TRBD2. Looked up from germline, CDR1 is SEHNR and CDR2 is FQNEAQ (reference sequence). The CDR3 has 14 amino acids. Trimming removed 1 base from V and 6 bases from J; junction bases left unmatched: 5.

The chain has TRBV7-9 and TRBJ1-2, with TRBD1 matching over 7 bases. This CDR3 has 15 amino acids. Unmatched junction bases numbered 8, after V lost 5 bases and J lost 2 bases. Per the germline V gene, CDR1 is SEHNR and CDR2 is FQNEAQ (reference sequence). DNA of the CDR3: TGTGCCAGCAGCCCGTCAGGGGGATCCAACTATGGCTACACCTTC. Translation gives CASSPSGGSNYGYTF.

The chain carries TRBV5-1 and TRBJ2-7; D might be TRBD2 (6 bases). From germline, CDR1 is SGHRS and CDR2 YFSETQ. V was clipped by 7 bases and J by 1 base, with 15 bases between them. The CDR3 length is 14 residues. The CDR3 DNA sequence: TGCGCCAGCGCCATCGACGGGGGTTCCTACGAGCAGTACTTC. This gives the protein CASAIDGGSYEQYF.

The chain employs TRBV5-6 and TRBJ2-2; maybe TRBD2 (5 bases). Germline CDR1 reads SGHDT; CDR2 reads YYEEEE. The CDR3 length is 14 residues. The germline V and J ends were trimmed by 5 bases and 0 bases, with 8 bases remaining between them. The CDR3 loop reads CASSSLANTGELFF. The CDR3 region has the DNA TGTGCCAGCAGTTCACTAGCGAACACCGGGGAGCTGTTTTTT.

The genes are TRBV14 and TRBJ1-4, with TRBD1 matching 9 bases. The length of the CDR3 is 12 residues. J gave up 12 bases and V 6 bases, and 5 bases lay outside the gene matches. Germline V gene lookup returns CDR1 SGHDN and CDR2 FVKESK. The CDR3 bases are TGTGCCAGCAGTGGACAGGGGTTTGAACTGTTTTTT. Translating gives CASSGQGFELFF.

CDR3 DNA sequence: TGTGCCAGCAGTATAGCGGGGGGGGAGCTGTTTTTT. This encodes CASSIAGGELFF. The chain carries TRBV28 and TRBJ2-2; TRBD2 matches at 8 bases. V lost 5 bases to trimming and J lost 8 bases; unmatched junction nucleotides: 1. The germline gives CDR1 MDHEN, CDR2 SYDVKM. This CDR3 is built from 12 residues.

The chain combines TRBV6-2 or TRBV6-3 with TRBJ1-2, with 8 bases matching TRBD1. Looked up from germline, CDR1 is MNHEY and CDR2 is SVGEGT. This CDR3 has 13 residues. V lost 6 bases and J lost 3; bases outside the gene matches: 3. The CDR3 loop reads CASSSTGDYGYTF. The CDR3 coding sequence is TGTGCCAGCAGCTCGACAGGGGACTATGGCTACACCTTC.

This chain connects TRBV2 to TRBJ2-5; 12 bases align to TRBD2. Germline V gene lookup returns CDR1 SNHLY and CDR2 FYNNEI. Trimming cost V 5 bases and J 0 bases; bases outside gene matches: 16. This CDR3 has 20 amino acids. CDR3 nucleotides: TGTGCCAGCAGTTATAGGACTAGCGGGAAGGTTTGGGCGTACCAAGAGACCCAGTACTTC. Its protein is CASSYRTSGKVWAYQETQYF.